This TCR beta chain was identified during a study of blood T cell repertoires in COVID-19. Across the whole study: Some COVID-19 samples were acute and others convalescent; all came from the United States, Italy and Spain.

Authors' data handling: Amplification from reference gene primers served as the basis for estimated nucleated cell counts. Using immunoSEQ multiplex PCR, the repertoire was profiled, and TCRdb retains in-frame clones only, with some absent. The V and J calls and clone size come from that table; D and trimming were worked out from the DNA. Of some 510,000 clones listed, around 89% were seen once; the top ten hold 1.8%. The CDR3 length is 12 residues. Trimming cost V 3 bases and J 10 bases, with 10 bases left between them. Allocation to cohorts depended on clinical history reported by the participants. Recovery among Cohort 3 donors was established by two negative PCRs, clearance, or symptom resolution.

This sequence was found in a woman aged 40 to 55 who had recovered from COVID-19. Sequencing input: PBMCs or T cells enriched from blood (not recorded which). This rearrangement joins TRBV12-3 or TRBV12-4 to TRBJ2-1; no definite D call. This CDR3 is CASSFVRGEQFF. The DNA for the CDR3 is TGTGCCAGCAGTTTTGTTCGCGGCGAGCAGTTCTTC.